This T cell receptor beta chain was recorded in a study of T cell responses to AZD1222 COVID-19 vaccine. Trimming cost V 5 bases and J 6 bases, with 22 bases left between them. Germline V gene sequence: CDR1 SEHNR, CDR2 FQNEAQ (reference sequence). The CDR3 has 17 amino acids. Findings and caveats of the study: Among the donors, most were white British and more were female, and clonal diversity was possibly underestimated.

This clone has more than one count but fewer than ten. Its target is not known. Assay: immunoSEQ multiplex PCR; the TCRdb copy retains only in-frame clones and omits some. The sample includes 140,000 to 150,000 clones, about 90% of them seen just once. Sample: peripheral blood, taken on day 0 of AZD1222 vaccination. The source of this sequence is an adult in good health. The rearrangement uses TRBV7-9 and TRBJ1-4; D perhaps matches TRBD1 (5 bases). Here the CDR3 DNA reads TGTGCCAGCAGCCTTCTAAGGGGAGGAGGGGAGGATGAAAAACTGTTTTTT. As protein: CASSLLRGGGEDEKLFF.